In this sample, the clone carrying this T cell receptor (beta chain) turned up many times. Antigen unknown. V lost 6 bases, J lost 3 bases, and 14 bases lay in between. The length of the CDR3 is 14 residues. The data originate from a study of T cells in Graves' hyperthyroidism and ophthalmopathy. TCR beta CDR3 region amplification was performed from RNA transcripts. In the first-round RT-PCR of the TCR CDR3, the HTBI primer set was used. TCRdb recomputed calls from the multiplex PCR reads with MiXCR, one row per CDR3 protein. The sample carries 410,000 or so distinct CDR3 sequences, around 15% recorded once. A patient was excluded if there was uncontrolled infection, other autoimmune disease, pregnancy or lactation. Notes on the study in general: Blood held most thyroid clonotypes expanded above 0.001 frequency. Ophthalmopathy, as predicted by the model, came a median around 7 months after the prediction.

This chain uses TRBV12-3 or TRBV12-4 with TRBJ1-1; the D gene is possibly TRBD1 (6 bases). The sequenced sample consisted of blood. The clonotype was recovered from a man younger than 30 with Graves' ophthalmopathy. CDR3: CASSPRPGDTEAFF. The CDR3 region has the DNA TGTGCCAGCAGCCCTAGGCCAGGGGACACTGAAGCTTTCTTT.